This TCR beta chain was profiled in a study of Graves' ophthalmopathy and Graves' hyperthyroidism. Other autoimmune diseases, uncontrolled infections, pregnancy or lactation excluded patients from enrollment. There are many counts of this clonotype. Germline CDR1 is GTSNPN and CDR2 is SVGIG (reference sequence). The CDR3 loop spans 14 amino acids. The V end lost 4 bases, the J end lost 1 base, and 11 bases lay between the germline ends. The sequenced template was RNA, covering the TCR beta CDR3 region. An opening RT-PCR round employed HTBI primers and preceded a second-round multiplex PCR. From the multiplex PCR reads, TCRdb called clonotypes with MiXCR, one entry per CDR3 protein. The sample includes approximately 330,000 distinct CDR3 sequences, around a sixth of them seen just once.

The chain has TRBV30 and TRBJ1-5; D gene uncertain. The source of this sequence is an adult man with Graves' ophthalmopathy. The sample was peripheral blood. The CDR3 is CAWNEGTSNQPQHF. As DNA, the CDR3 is TGTGCCTGGAACGAGGGAACCAGCAATCAGCCCCAGCATTTT.